The text below deals with one T cell receptor (beta chain). Its antigen is not known. This CDR3 spans 16 amino acids. The germline gives CDR1 SGHTA, CDR2 FQGNSA. Trimming stripped 6 bases from V and 1 base from J, with 17 bases between. The authors ran a second PCR of 7 to 11 cycles using a sample-barcoded 5' primer and a J-beta primer mix. TCRdb independently ran MiXCR on the 5' RACE reads; one entry per CDR3 protein. The sample has 700,000 to 1,000,000 distinct CDR3 sequences; roughly 44% are singletons. This specimen comes from a study of blood T cells in healthy people across ages. General study points: Correlation between TCR beta diversity and naive T cell percentage was strong.

The sample taken for sequencing was blood. The sequence derives from a man aged 55 to 70 in good health. The V gene is TRBV7-2, the J gene TRBJ2-3; TRBD1 might be the D (6 bases). CDR3 nucleotides: TGTGCCAGCAGGCAAAGACCCAGGGGACGCACAGATACGCAGTATTTT. This gives the protein CASRQRPRGRTDTQYF.